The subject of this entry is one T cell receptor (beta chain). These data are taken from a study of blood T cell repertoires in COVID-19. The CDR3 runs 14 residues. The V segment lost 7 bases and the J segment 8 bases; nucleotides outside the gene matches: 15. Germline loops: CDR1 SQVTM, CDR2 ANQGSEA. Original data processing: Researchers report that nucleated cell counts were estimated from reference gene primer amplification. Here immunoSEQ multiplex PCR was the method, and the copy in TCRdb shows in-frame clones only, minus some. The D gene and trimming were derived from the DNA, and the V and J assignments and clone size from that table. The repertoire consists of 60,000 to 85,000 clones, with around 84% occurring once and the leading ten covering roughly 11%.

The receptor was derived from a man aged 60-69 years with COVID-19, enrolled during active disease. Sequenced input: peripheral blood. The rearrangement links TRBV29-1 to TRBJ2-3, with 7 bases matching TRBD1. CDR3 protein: CSGRQDRVRGTQYF. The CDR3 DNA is TGCAGCGGACGGCAAGACAGGGTTCGTGGTACGCAGTATTTT.